This note documents a single TCR beta chain sequence. What this receptor recognizes is not known. No much larger clone is present one base from it, and per-base qualities are unavailable. The library was prepared using the immunoSEQ multiplex PCR assay. DNA from the cultured, isolated CD4+ T cells was subjected to TCR beta CDR3 sequencing. Processing in the source paper ran as follows. Non-productive TCR sequences were removed, reads were trimmed to the CDR3 region, and CDR3s of at least 7 amino acids were retained. The MANAFEST web app was used to identify antigen-specific clonotypes by comparing expansion in peptide wells with expansion in reference cultures. Positive clones required FDR<0.05 expansion versus reference and all other wells, odds ratio above 5, and frequency above 0.1% in two replicate wells. Cross-reactive clonotypes were defined as significantly expanded in SARS-CoV-2 spike wells and in at least one common cold coronavirus spike condition. Using the stringdist R package, CDR3 similarity was measured by Levenshtein distance, and unrooted trees were constructed with ape in R 3.6.1. The immuneACCESS repertoire file appears here via TCRdb, limited to in-frame rearrangements. These files lack a portion of the clones; in checked studies, under half of the deficit traces to unresolved V genes, and the cause of the others is not known. V, J and clone size derive from that table, while D and trimming were established from the DNA sequence. The sample table lists about 47,000 clones, about 76% of them with a count of one. About 10% of the sample belongs to the ten largest clones.

After 10 days of culture, CD4+ T cells were isolated with the EasySep CD4+ T cell isolation kit. Convalescent patients had PCR-confirmed SARS-CoV-2 infection between March and December 2020, before Alpha, Beta and Delta variants emerged in the United States. Half of the culture medium was replaced with fresh IL-2-containing medium on days 3 and 7. Unless noted otherwise, every peptide stimulation condition was cultured in triplicate wells. Using Ficoll-Paque Plus gradient centrifugation, PBMC were separated from whole blood and then either used fresh or cryopreserved at -140C. Genomic DNA was extracted from cultured CD4+ T cells with the QIAamp micro DNA kit. V is trimmed back by 3 bases and J by 1 base, and the junction contains 6 bases that no gene match accounts for. The CDR3 holds 16 amino acids from the cysteine to the phenylalanine. The sequence is cut down to CDR3 DNA, 48 bases in frame from base 1. Reading the germline V gene (reference sequence) gives CDR1 LNHDA and CDR2 SQIVND.

This sample was taken from a study of vaccination effects on CD4 cells after COVID-19 (dated by TCRdb to between 2022 and 2023). The study in broad terms: The ViraFEST assay stimulated PBMC with viral peptide pools and then used TCR sequencing to identify antigen-specific CD4+ T cell clonotypes by expansion. Participants received two doses of either the BNT162b2 or the mRNA-1273 mRNA SARS-CoV-2 vaccine. Pre-vaccine samples were drawn from a couple of convalescent patients 16 days and one week before the first dose, at 142 and 148 days after COVID-19 diagnosis. Each well held two million PBMC cultured in IMDM containing around 5% human AB serum, 9 to 10 IU/ml IL-2 and gentamicin, along with 8 to 10 ug/ml peptides. SARS-CoV-2 spike-specific CD4+ TCR repertoires from before and after mRNA vaccination were compared in COVID-19 convalescent patients and in infection-naive vaccine recipients. A total of 9 to 11 COVID-19 convalescent patients and several SARS-CoV-2-naive healthy vaccine recipients were included in the full study. Cultures from other donors in the study were sequenced with the Oncomine TCR Beta short-read assay on an Illumina iSeq 100.

Broad study findings and their caveats: The study was limited by a small number of convalescent patients and lacked early post-infection timepoints. At late post-vaccination timepoints, both infection-induced and vaccine-induced clones showed marked clonal contraction, consistent with waning T cell responses. In convalescent patients, the post-vaccine spike-reactive repertoire was composed mainly of new vaccine-induced clones that were largely distinct from infection-induced clones.

The receptor's source is a human donor who had a prior SARS-CoV-2 infection. The sequences come from CD4+ T cells from PBMCs cultured without peptide, collected before COVID-19 vaccination. The V gene is TRBV19 and the J gene is TRBJ2-5, and 9 junctional nucleotides match TRBD1. This receptor carries the CDR3 CASSIGYRGRQETQYF. The sequence in DNA is TGTGCCAGTAGTATCGGGTACAGGGGGCGCCAAGAGACCCAGTACTTC.